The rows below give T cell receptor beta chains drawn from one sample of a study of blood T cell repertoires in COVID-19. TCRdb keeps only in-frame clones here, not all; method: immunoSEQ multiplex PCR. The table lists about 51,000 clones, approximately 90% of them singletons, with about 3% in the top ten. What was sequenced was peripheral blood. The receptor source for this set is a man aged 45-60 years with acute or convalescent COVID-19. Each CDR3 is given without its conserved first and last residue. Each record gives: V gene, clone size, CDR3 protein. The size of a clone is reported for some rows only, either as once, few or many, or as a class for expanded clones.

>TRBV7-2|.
ASSSFSRVANYGYT
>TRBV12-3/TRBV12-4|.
ASRRDTGGYT
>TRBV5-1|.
ASVPTAGLSTDTQY
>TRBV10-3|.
AISEGQGYEQY
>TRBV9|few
ASSVGGEQF
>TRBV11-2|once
ASSLGGARGYT
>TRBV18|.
ASSPLDRGDGYT
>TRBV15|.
ATSQDPRANQPQH
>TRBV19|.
ASIVNFGNTEAF
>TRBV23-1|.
ASPQGGVDYGYT